Listed here are 30 T cell receptor beta chains from one sample, sequenced in a study of CD8 T cells in Susac syndrome (dated by TCRdb to between 2018 and 2021). Preparation of the library involved the immunoSEQ multiplex PCR assay. RNA was extracted with the RNeasy kit and about 0.45 to 1 ug was reverse transcribed using random hexamers. TCRdb's own reprocessing of the public reads used fastp at Q25 and MiXCR and kept productive beta chains. Each CDR3 protein appears once, grouped with its most common genes and DNA. The table for this sample lists around 130,000 distinct CDR3 sequences; roughly 94% of them were counted only once. The ten largest account for around 0.28% of the sample. Specimen: CD8+ T cells from PBMCs. The source is a human donor with Susac syndrome.

The chain links TRBV29-1 to TRBJ2-1; perhaps D is TRBD1 or TRBD2 (5 bases each). This CDR3 contains 12 residues. Per the germline V gene, CDR1 is SQVTM and CDR2 is ANQGSEA. Trimming cost V 6 bases and J 4 bases, with 10 bases left between them. The CDR3 loop is CSVGDLYNEQFF. The DNA of the CDR3 is TGCAGCGTCGGGGACCTATACAATGAGCAGTTCTTC.

The rearrangement joins TRBV29-1 to TRBJ1-2; D is perhaps TRBD1 (5 bases). Trimming took 7 bases from V and 4 from J, leaving 10 bases between them. The CDR3 consists of 11 residues. Per the germline V gene, CDR1 is SQVTM and CDR2 is ANQGSEA. The CDR3 sequence is CSGQGTYGYTF. Here the CDR3 DNA reads TGCAGCGGTCAGGGCACCTATGGCTACACCTTC. Complete variable domain (other parts from reference TRBV29-1 and TRBJ1-2): SAVISQKPSRDICQRGTSLTIQCQVDSQVTMMFWYRQQPGQSLTLIATANQGSEATYESGFVIDKFPISRPNLTFSTLTVSNMSPEDSSIYLCSGQGTYGYTFGSGTRLTVV.

V usage is TRBV9 and J usage is TRBJ2-7, with TRBD2 matching 7 bases. J was trimmed by 1 base and V by 2 bases; bases with no gene match: 6. CDR1 is SGDLS, CDR2 YYNGEE, per germline. The length of the CDR3 is 15 residues. CDR3 DNA sequence: TGTGCCAGCAGCGTTGGGGGGGATATGTCCTACGAGCAGTACTTC. Amino acid sequence: CASSVGGDMSYEQYF.

V is TRBV20-1 and J is TRBJ2-5; weak D call: TRBD2 (5 bases). CDR1 is DFQATT and CDR2 is SNEGSKA in the germline V gene (reference sequence). The CDR3 is 15 residues long. Trimming pared 3 bases from V and 4 bases from J, leaving 18 bases between. CDR3: CSASTPSLAGETQYF. In nucleotides, the CDR3 is TGCAGTGCTAGCACCCCATCGCTAGCAGGAGAGACCCAGTACTTC.

This chain joins TRBV30 and TRBJ2-5, with D unresolved. V was trimmed by 0 bases and J by 1 base, leaving 9 bases between them. Germline values: CDR1 GTSNPN, CDR2 SVGIG (reference sequence). The CDR3 runs to 14 residues. CDR3 residues: CAWSVGQLQETQYF. Written as DNA, the CDR3 is TGTGCCTGGAGTGTAGGGCAGCTCCAAGAGACCCAGTACTTC.

This clonotype occurred a few times. The genes are TRBV25-1 and TRBJ2-3, with D unresolved. The germline V and J ends were trimmed by 8 bases and 3 bases, with 6 bases remaining between them. The CDR3 extends over 11 amino acids. CDR1 and CDR2 from the germline V gene are MGHDK and SYGVNS. The CDR3 nucleotides are TGTGCCAGCGGCTTGACAGATACGCAGTATTTT. Translated, it gives CASGLTDTQYF.

This CDR3 is CASSMQGNTEAFF. DNA of the CDR3: TGTGCCAGTAGTATGCAGGGTAACACTGAAGCTTTCTTT. The chain uses TRBV19 and TRBJ1-1, with D possibly being TRBD1 (5 bases). Germline CDR1 is LNHDA and CDR2 is SQIVND (reference sequence). The CDR3 is made up of 13 amino acids. V lost 3 bases and J lost 2, with 7 bases in between.

With regard to this clonotype: Mismatch with germline at one junction end may stem from a read error. The gene calls are TRBV13 and TRBJ1-1; no clear D gene. There are 12 residues in the CDR3. Germline CDR1 and CDR2: PRHDT and FYEKMQ (reference sequence). The CDR3 nucleotides are TGTGCCAGCAGCATAGGTGGAATTGAAGCTTTCTTT. It yields the protein CASSIGGIEAFF.

The chain recombines TRBV30 with TRBJ2-1; D might be TRBD1 or TRBD2, each matching 5 bases. The CDR3 is 11 residues long. Germline CDR1 GTSNPN, CDR2 SVGIG (reference sequence). Trimming removed 5 bases from V and 6 bases from J, with 8 bases in between. The CDR3 DNA sequence: TGTGCCTGGTCGGGACCCAATGAGCAGTTCTTC. Its translation is CAWSGPNEQFF.

The table lists this clonotype with a count of one. CDR3 residues: CSARPTTGYEQYF. As DNA, the CDR3 is TGCAGTGCTAGACCAACGACAGGCTACGAGCAGTACTTC. This sequence joins TRBV20-1 and TRBJ2-7, with D maybe TRBD1 (6 bases). Trimming pared 2 bases from V and 3 bases from J, leaving 11 bases between. From germline, CDR1 is DFQATT and CDR2 SNEGSKA (reference sequence). The CDR3 runs to 13 residues.

This rearrangement joins TRBV7-9 to TRBJ2-7; TRBD2 aligns across 8 bases. Germline V gene data show CDR1 as SEHNR and CDR2 as FQNEAQ (reference sequence). The J segment lost 3 bases and the V segment lost 1 base, leaving 5 bases of the junction unmatched. There are 15 residues in the CDR3. The CDR3 is CASSLGSGVFYEQYF. Written as DNA, the CDR3 is TGTGCCAGCAGCTTAGGTAGCGGGGTGTTCTACGAGCAGTACTTC. Full variable domain (missing parts from reference TRBV7-9 and TRBJ2-7): DTGVSQNPRHKITKRGQNVTFRCDPISEHNRLYWYRQTLGQGPEFLTYFQNEAQLEKSRLLSDRFSAERPKGSFSTLEIQRTEQGDSAMYLCASSLGSGVFYEQYFGPGTRLTVT.

The rearrangement uses TRBV6-2 or TRBV6-3 and TRBJ2-5; D may be TRBD1 (5 bases). Germline CDR1 is MNHEY and CDR2 is SVGEGT. The V end was cut by 3 bases, the J end by 5 bases, with 7 bases between. The CDR3 is 12 amino acids. Here the CDR3 reads CASSYGAETQYF. The CDR3, as DNA: TGTGCCAGCAGTTATGGGGCTGAGACCCAGTACTTC.

The J gene is TRBJ1-1, the V gene TRBV13; 10 positions agree with TRBD1. V lost 6 bases and J lost 0; bases outside the gene matches: 10. This CDR3 is built from 17 residues. Per germline, CDR1 PRHDT and CDR2 FYEKMQ (reference sequence). The CDR3 coding sequence is TGTGCCAGCAGACGACAGGGGGCTACGGTGATGAACACTGAAGCTTTCTTT. It encodes CASRRQGATVMNTEAFF.

V and J are TRBV20-1 and TRBJ2-1; TRBD2 agrees at 10 bases. This CDR3 contains 15 residues. J lost 8 bases, V lost 2 bases, and 9 bases had no gene match. The germline V gene has CDR1 DFQATT and CDR2 SNEGSKA (reference sequence). As DNA, the CDR3 is TGCAGTGCTAGACCTATAGCGGGGGGACTGGATGAGCAGTTCTTC. It is translated as CSARPIAGGLDEQFF.

This clonotype was seen a single time. The CDR3 reads CASSLPGPYEQYF. CDR3 sequence (DNA): TGTGCCAGCAGCTTACCAGGTCCCTACGAGCAGTACTTC. J is TRBJ2-7 and V is TRBV7-2; D is unclear. CDR3 size: 13 residues. The germline CDR1 and CDR2 sequences are SGHTA and FQGNSA. V lost 2 bases and J lost 2, with 7 bases in between.

The V gene is TRBV20-1, the J gene TRBJ1-2; no reliable D call. The germline gives CDR1 DFQATT, CDR2 SNEGSKA (reference sequence). The CDR3 contains 13 residues. V lost 4 bases to trimming and J lost 2 bases, with 11 bases between them. The DNA for the CDR3 is TGCAGTGCTACAAATTCCGGGAACTATGGCTACACCTTC. As protein: CSATNSGNYGYTF.

The chain links TRBV5-1 to TRBJ1-1; no clear D. Germline loops: CDR1 SGHRS, CDR2 YFSETQ. The CDR3 extends over 15 amino acids. Trimming pared 0 bases from V and 4 bases from J, leaving 13 bases between. CDR3 loop: CASSLAPGQSTEAFF. The CDR3 DNA reads TGCGCCAGCAGCTTGGCCCCCGGGCAATCCACTGAAGCTTTCTTT.

The chain employs TRBV4-1 and TRBJ1-4; D is possibly TRBD1 (5 bases). This CDR3 has 16 residues. CDR1 is MGHRA and CDR2 is YSYEKL in the germline V gene. Trimming left V 1 base short and J 3 bases short, with 12 bases between. CDR3: CASSQVGAQANEKLFF. The CDR3, as DNA: TGCGCCAGCAGCCAAGTAGGGGCGCAGGCTAATGAAAAACTGTTTTTT.

The chain recombines TRBV5-1 with TRBJ2-3, with D unresolved. This CDR3 contains 17 residues. Germline V gene sequence: CDR1 SGHRS, CDR2 YFSETQ. V was clipped by 0 bases and J by 2 bases, with 16 bases between them. As DNA, the CDR3 is TGCGCCAGCAGCTTGGCCGAGACCTCCTGGATCACAGATACGCAGTATTTT. Protein: CASSLAETSWITDTQYF.

V gene TRBV25-1 combines with J gene TRBJ2-7; no firm D call. The V gene's germline CDR1 is MGHDK and CDR2 SYGVNS. CDR3 length: 12 amino acids. V lost 4 bases, J lost 3 bases, and 7 bases lay in between. The CDR3 DNA reads TGTGCCAGCAGTGCCAGAGACTACGAGCAGTACTTC. Amino acid sequence: CASSARDYEQYF.

The rearrangement links TRBV7-8 to TRBJ1-5; weak D call: TRBD1 (6 bases). Germline V lookup: CDR1 SGHVS, CDR2 FQNEAQ. The CDR3 extends over 13 amino acids. The V gene lost 10 bases and the J gene lost 3 bases, with 13 bases spanning the gap. The CDR3 sequence is CATKQGLNQPQHF. The CDR3 DNA is TGTGCCACCAAACAGGGACTCAATCAGCCCCAGCATTTT.

This clonotype has a single count. The CDR3 DNA reads TGCAGTGCTGCCAAGAACACTGAAGCTTTCTTT. Amino acids: CSAAKNTEAFF. The chain joins TRBV20-1 to TRBJ1-1, with D hard to call. Trimming pared 5 bases from V and 1 base from J, leaving 5 bases between. Germline V gives CDR1 DFQATT, CDR2 SNEGSKA (reference sequence). The CDR3 spans 11 residues.

J is TRBJ1-1 and V is TRBV2; tentative D call: TRBD1 (6 bases). Deletions cut 6 bases from V and 6 bases from J, with 17 bases between. This CDR3 has 14 residues. The germline V gene has CDR1 SNHLY and CDR2 FYNNEI. The CDR3, as DNA: TGTGCCAGCAGCCGGGACATGTCAGTCGCTGAAGCTTTCTTT. It codes for CASSRDMSVAEAFF.

J is TRBJ1-5 and V is TRBV5-1, with D maybe TRBD1 (5 bases). The CDR3 totals 16 residues. Germline CDR1 reads SGHRS; CDR2 reads YFSETQ. The germline V and J ends were trimmed by 4 bases and 3 bases, with 17 bases remaining between them. The CDR3 coding sequence is TGCGCCAGCAGCCAAAAACCCGGGGGGGTCAATCAGCCCCAGCATTTT. This codes for CASSQKPGGVNQPQHF.

The rearrangement links TRBV4-3 to TRBJ2-7; maybe TRBD2 (6 bases). Deletions cut 3 bases from V and 5 bases from J, with 14 bases between. Germline loops: CDR1 LGHNA, CDR2 YSLEER. CDR3 length equals 14 residues. CDR3 sequence (DNA): TGCGCCAGCAGCCAGGATGGGACTTTCCACGAGCAGTACTTC. Its protein is CASSQDGTFHEQYF.

The chain recombines TRBV29-1 with TRBJ2-5; TRBD1 aligns across 7 bases. The CDR3 sequence is 13 residues long. Looked up from germline, CDR1 is SQVTM and CDR2 is ANQGSEA. Trimming took 8 bases from V and 4 from J; bases not matched to a gene: 10. CDR3 coding DNA: TGCAGCTCTGTCCAGGGGGTCGGAGAGACCCAGTACTTC. Its translation is CSSVQGVGETQYF.

This clonotype was recorded only once. J is TRBJ2-1 and V is TRBV7-9; 7 nucleotides match TRBD1. Losses at the gene ends were 0 bases for V and 15 bases for J; bases not matched to a gene: 5. CDR1 is SEHNR, CDR2 FQNEAQ, per germline (reference sequence). The CDR3 extends over 12 amino acids. CDR3 nucleotides: TGTGCCAGCAGCTTAGCGGACAGGCCCCGGTTCTTC. It is translated as CASSLADRPRFF.

This rearrangement joins TRBV11-2 to TRBJ1-4; TRBD1 agrees at 9 bases. Trimming cost V 5 bases and J 9 bases; bases outside gene matches: 7. CDR3 length: 14 residues. Germline V lookup: CDR1 SGHAT, CDR2 FQNNGV. The CDR3 sequence: CASSQQGALKKLFF. The CDR3 region has the DNA TGTGCCAGCAGCCAACAGGGGGCGTTGAAAAAACTGTTTTTT.

The V gene is TRBV5-1, the J gene TRBJ1-1; D is possibly TRBD1 (6 bases). Germline CDR1 reads SGHRS; CDR2 reads YFSETQ. The CDR3 spans 14 residues. V was clipped by 1 base and J by 3 bases, with 10 bases between them. The CDR3 sequence is CASSLTGRDTEAFF. For the CDR3, the DNA is TGCGCCAGCAGCTTGACAGGGAGGGACACTGAAGCTTTCTTT.

The chain combines TRBV6-6 with TRBJ1-2, with D perhaps TRBD1 (5 bases). Trimming took 5 bases from V and 1 from J, leaving 8 bases between them. The CDR3 covers 13 residues. The germline V gene encodes CDR1 MNHNY and CDR2 SVGAGI (reference sequence). This CDR3 is CASSLGDNYGYTF. Here the CDR3 DNA reads TGTGCCAGCAGTCTGGGGGATAACTATGGCTACACCTTC.